This T cell receptor (beta chain) comes out of a study of post-analysis software for immune sequencing data. The overall study: The disease courses covered relapsing-remitting, secondary progressive and progressive-relapsing multiple sclerosis.

Ten or more counts support this clonotype. Antigen unknown. TCR beta libraries were prepared from cDNA with unique molecular identifiers. About 500,000 cDNA molecules were obtained per 1 to 10 million input T cells. From the PCR reads, TCRdb called clonotypes with MiXCR, one entry per CDR3 protein. The sample includes hundreds of thousands of distinct CDR3 sequences, roughly 46% of them seen just once. Study-wide results and caveats: TRBV5-6, TRBV5-1 and TRBV20-1 were among a handful of TRBV segments more frequent in patients than controls. Same-batch samples co-clustered strongly by F measure. Controls' normalized Chao1 diversity significantly exceeded that of multiple sclerosis patients.

The CDR3 covers 14 residues. V was clipped by 0 bases and J by 8 bases, with 14 bases between them. CDR1 is DFQATT and CDR2 is SNEGSKA in the germline V gene (reference sequence). V usage is TRBV20-1 and J usage is TRBJ2-4; D unclear. The sequence was collected from a girl aged 10 to 17 with multiple sclerosis. The sample comprised blood. CDR3 amino acids: CSARDQMGLDIQYF. The CDR3, as DNA: TGCAGTGCTAGAGATCAAATGGGATTAGACATTCAGTACTTC.